This TCR beta chain was found in a study of PD-L1 blockade in urothelial cancer. At the level of the study: At some point between 2013 and 2014 therapy began: atezolizumab 1,200 mg intravenously every 3 weeks.

CDR3 size: 18 residues. CDR1 and CDR2 from the germline V gene are SGHNT and YYREEE (reference sequence). Losses at the gene ends were 1 base for V and 7 bases for J; bases not matched to a gene: 11. Sample time point: pretreatment peripheral blood. This table comes from immunoSEQ multiplex PCR, and its TCRdb copy is limited to in-frame clones, with some not included. The sample records more than 55,000 clones, 81% being singletons. This clonotype was sampled from a man in his 70s with urothelial cancer. The specimen comprised PBMCs, sampled around atezolizumab (anti-PD-L1) treatment. The V call is TRBV5-4, the J call TRBJ2-2; TRBD2 matches at 12 bases. CDR3 nucleotide sequence: TGTGCCAGCAGCTTGCCTCAAGGACTAGCGGGACTTGTCGGGGAGCTGTTTTTT. This translates into CASSLPQGLAGLVGELFF.